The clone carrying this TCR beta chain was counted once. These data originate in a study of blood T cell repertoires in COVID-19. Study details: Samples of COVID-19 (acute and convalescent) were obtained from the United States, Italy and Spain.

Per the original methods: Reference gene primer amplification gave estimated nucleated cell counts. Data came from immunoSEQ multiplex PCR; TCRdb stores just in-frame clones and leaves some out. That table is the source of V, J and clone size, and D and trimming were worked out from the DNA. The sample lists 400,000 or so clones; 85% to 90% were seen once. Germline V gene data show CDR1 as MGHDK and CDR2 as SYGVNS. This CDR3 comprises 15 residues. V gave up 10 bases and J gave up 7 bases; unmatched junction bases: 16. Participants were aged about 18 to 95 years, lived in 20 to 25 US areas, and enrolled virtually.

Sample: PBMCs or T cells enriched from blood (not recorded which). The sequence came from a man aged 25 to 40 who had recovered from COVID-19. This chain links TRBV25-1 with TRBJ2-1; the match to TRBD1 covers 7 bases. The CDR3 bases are TGTGCCACCAATCCGGACAGGAATATCTTTAATGAGCAGTTCTTC. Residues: CATNPDRNIFNEQFF.